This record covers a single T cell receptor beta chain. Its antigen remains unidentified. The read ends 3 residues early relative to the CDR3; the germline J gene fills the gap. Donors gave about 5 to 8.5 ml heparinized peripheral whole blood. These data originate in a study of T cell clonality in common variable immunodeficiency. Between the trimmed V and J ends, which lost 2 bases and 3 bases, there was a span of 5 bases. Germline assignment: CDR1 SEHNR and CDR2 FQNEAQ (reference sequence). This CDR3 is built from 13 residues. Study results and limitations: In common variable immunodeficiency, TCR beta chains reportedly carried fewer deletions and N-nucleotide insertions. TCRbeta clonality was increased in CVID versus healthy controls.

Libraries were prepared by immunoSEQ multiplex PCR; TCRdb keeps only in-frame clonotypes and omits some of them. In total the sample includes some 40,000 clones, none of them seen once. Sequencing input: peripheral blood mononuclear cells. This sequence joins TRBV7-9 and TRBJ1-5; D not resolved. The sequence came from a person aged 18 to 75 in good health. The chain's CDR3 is CASSLSDNQPQHF. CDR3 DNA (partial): TGTGCCAGCAGCTTAAGCGACAATCAGCCC.